One sample yielded the 21 T cell receptor beta chains listed below, sequenced in a study of vaccination effects on CD4 cells after COVID-19. Their cognate antigens are unknown. The authors isolated CD4+ T cells after roughly eleven days of culture. Each participant was given two doses of one vaccine (BNT162b2 or mRNA-1273). Clones were read by immunoSEQ multiplex PCR, and TCRdb kept only the in-frame ones, dropping some. The sample carries about 40,000 clones, approximately 70% recorded once. The sequences come from CD4+ T cells from PBMCs cultured without peptide, collected after COVID-19 vaccination. The receptors come from a human donor who received a COVID-19 vaccine.

In nucleotides, the CDR3 is TGCGCCAGCAGCCGAGACAGGGGGCCCTGGACGACCTACGAGCAGTACTTC. Amino acids: CASSRDRGPWTTYEQYF. The rearrangement joins TRBV4-1 to TRBJ2-7; TRBD1 aligns across 10 bases. V gave up 4 bases and J gave up 2 bases; unmatched junction bases: 11. CDR1 is MGHRA and CDR2 is YSYEKL in the germline V gene. This CDR3 comprises 17 residues.

This clone was seen a few times. The genes are TRBV10-3 and TRBJ1-3; 9 bases align to TRBD1. V lost 8 bases, J lost 0 bases, and 8 bases stayed unmatched. The CDR3 covers 16 residues. The V gene's germline CDR1 is ENHRY and CDR2 SYGVKD. The CDR3 coding sequence is TGTGCCATCGGAGGGACAGGGCAGTTCTCTGGAAACACCATATATTTT. It translates to CAIGGTGQFSGNTIYF.

This clone has more than one count but fewer than ten. The genes are TRBV16 and TRBJ2-7, with 7 bases matching TRBD1. Germline V gene sequence: CDR1 KGHSY, CDR2 FQNENV. The junction had 15 bases not matched to a gene; V was cut back by 4 bases and J by 3 bases. The CDR3 is 17 residues long. CDR3 amino acids: CASSPLEAGTVLYEQYF. CDR3 sequence (DNA): TGTGCCAGCAGCCCCTTAGAAGCCGGGACAGTGCTCTACGAGCAGTACTTC. The full variable domain, completed using reference TRBV16 and TRBJ2-7, is GEEVAQTPKHLVRGEGQKAKLYCAPIKGHSYVFWYQQVLKNEFKFLISFQNENVFDETGMPKERFSAKCLPNSPCSLEIQATKLEDSAVYFCASSPLEAGTVLYEQYFGPGTRLTVT.

The chain combines TRBV5-4 with TRBJ2-5; possible D gene TRBD2, 6 bases. The CDR3 has 17 amino acids. V gave up 4 bases and J gave up 5 bases, with 24 bases separating them. The germline CDR1 and CDR2 sequences are SGHNT and YYREEE (reference sequence). In DNA form, the CDR3 reads TGTGCCAGCAGCCCCTGGGGTTACGGGGGACCAGGCGAGACCCAGTACTTC. This codes for CASSPWGYGGPGETQYF.

The gene calls are TRBV5-1 and TRBJ1-3; no clear D. The V end was cut by 2 bases, the J end by 4 bases, with 10 bases between. This CDR3 contains 14 residues. Germline-derived CDR1 and CDR2 are SGHRS and YFSETQ. The CDR3 DNA reads TGCGCCAGCAGCTTCGGGGAGGACGGAAACACCATATATTTT. Encoded protein: CASSFGEDGNTIYF.

This clone has a handful of counts. At one of its ends the junction is not consistent with the germline gene, which may arise from a read error. The chain employs TRBV4-2 and TRBJ2-7; 7 bases fit TRBD2. The CDR3 has 16 amino acids. Germline CDR1 LGHNA, CDR2 YNFKEQ. This chain's CDR3 is CASSQDRALADYKQYF. Here the CDR3 DNA reads TGTGCCAGCAGCCAAGATAGGGCCCTAGCGGACTACAAGCAGTACTTC.

This clone has more than one count but fewer than ten. The chain has TRBV19 and TRBJ1-5, with D perhaps matching TRBD1 (5 bases). From germline, CDR1 is LNHDA and CDR2 SQIVND (reference sequence). Deletions cut 1 base from V and 5 bases from J, with 12 bases between. CDR3 length: 15 residues. CDR3 bases: TGTGCCAGTAGTATAGTTCATGGGGCGGATCAGCCCCAGCATTTT. Translating gives CASSIVHGADQPQHF.

V is TRBV5-1 and J is TRBJ2-3; D may correspond to TRBD1 or TRBD2 (5 bases each). V was clipped by 4 bases and J by 2 bases, with 14 bases between them. The CDR3 extends over 15 amino acids. Germline CDR1 is SGHRS and CDR2 is YFSETQ. CDR3 nucleotides: TGCGCCAGCAGCCCCTGGGGGTCGTCCACAGATACGCAGTATTTT. Its translation: CASSPWGSSTDTQYF.

This clone was counted a single time. The chain uses TRBV2 and TRBJ1-2, with 10 positions matching TRBD1. From germline, CDR1 is SNHLY and CDR2 FYNNEI. The junction had 7 bases not matched to a gene; V was cut back by 3 bases and J by 3 bases. The CDR3 sequence is 16 residues long. For the CDR3, the DNA is TGTGCCAGCAGTGAGAGACAGGGGGCGGGAGACTATGGCTACACCTTC. This translates into CASSERQGAGDYGYTF.

The chain is built from TRBV10-2 and TRBJ2-3; no firm D call. Trimming pared 3 bases from V and 2 bases from J, leaving 9 bases between. The germline CDR1 and CDR2 sequences are WSHSY and SAAADI. The CDR3 is 14 amino acids. The CDR3 nucleotides are TGCGCCAGCAGTGATTGGGAAAACACAGATACGCAGTATTTT. This encodes CASSDWENTDTQYF.

The count of this clone is one. The CDR3 is CATRGQGAEGYTF. The CDR3 bases are TGTGCCACCAGGGGACAGGGGGCAGAAGGCTACACCTTC. The chain recombines TRBV24-1 with TRBJ1-2, with 12 bases lining up with TRBD1. This CDR3 has 13 amino acids. The V segment lost 7 bases and the J segment 8 bases; nucleotides outside the gene matches: 4. Germline V gene data show CDR1 as KGHDR and CDR2 as SFDVKD.

V and J are TRBV11-3 and TRBJ2-5; D tentatively fits TRBD1 or TRBD2 (5 bases each). The CDR3 length is 15 residues. Trimming left V 1 base short and J 3 bases short, with 12 bases between. Germline V gene lookup returns CDR1 SGHNT and CDR2 YENEEA. The CDR3 DNA is TGTGCCAGCAGCTTAGGTTTAAGAGGGGAAGAGACCCAGTACTTC. This gives the protein CASSLGLRGEETQYF.

The chain links TRBV11-2 to TRBJ2-7, with D hard to call. The germline CDR1 and CDR2 sequences are SGHAT and FQNNGV. The CDR3 length is 15 residues. Trimming shortened V by 0 bases and J by 1 base, and 10 bases separated the two germline ends. This CDR3 is CASSLDFGRSYEQYF. CDR3 bases: TGTGCCAGCAGCTTAGATTTTGGCCGATCCTACGAGCAGTACTTC.

This clone was counted between two and nine times. V is TRBV30 and J is TRBJ2-7, with 9 positions matching TRBD2. Germline CDR1 and CDR2: GTSNPN and SVGIG (reference sequence). Losses at the gene ends were 3 bases for V and 1 base for J; bases not matched to a gene: 1. CDR3 length: 13 amino acids. The CDR3: CAWSLAGSYEQYF. The DNA for the CDR3 is TGTGCCTGGAGCCTAGCGGGGTCCTACGAGCAGTACTTC.

This clone has a handful of counts. The rearrangement uses TRBV2 and TRBJ1-2, with 8 nucleotides matching TRBD1. Germline V gene sequence: CDR1 SNHLY, CDR2 FYNNEI. V lost 2 bases, J lost 7 bases, and 3 bases stayed unmatched. CDR3 length equals 13 residues. The CDR3 bases are TGTGCCAGCAGTGAACCGACAGGGGCTGGCTACACCTTC. Encoded protein: CASSEPTGAGYTF.

The chain is built from TRBV6-5 and TRBJ2-1, with D hard to call. The germline V gene encodes CDR1 MNHEY and CDR2 SVGAGI. The CDR3 has 14 residues. V lost 7 bases to trimming and J lost 2 bases, with 12 bases between them. CDR3 sequence reads: CASTSVNTYNEQFF. CDR3 bases: TGTGCCAGCACTTCGGTTAACACCTACAATGAGCAGTTCTTC.

The chain is built from TRBV19 and TRBJ1-3; 9 bases are shared with TRBD1. Per germline, CDR1 LNHDA and CDR2 SQIVND (reference sequence). The CDR3 covers 13 residues. Losses at the gene ends were 7 bases for V and 8 bases for J; bases not matched to a gene: 6. The CDR3 reads CASTTRQGDTIYF. In nucleotides, the CDR3 is TGTGCCAGTACCACCCGACAGGGGGACACCATATATTTT.

V and J are TRBV3-1 (or the pseudogene TRBV3-2) and TRBJ1-2; no firm D call. V gave up 3 bases and J gave up 8 bases, with 10 bases separating them. CDR1 and CDR2 from the germline V gene are LGHDT and YNNKEL (reference sequence). The CDR3 runs to 12 residues. CDR3 sequence (DNA): TGTGCCAGCAGCCAGGCTCTGCGGGGCTACACCTTC. It codes for CASSQALRGYTF.

V usage is TRBV10-3 and J usage is TRBJ2-7; D possibly corresponds to TRBD1 (8 bases). CDR3 length equals 14 residues. Trimming shortened V by 6 bases and J by 3 bases, and 15 bases separated the two germline ends. CDR1 ENHRY and CDR2 SYGVKD come from the germline V gene. The CDR3 spells CAISGGTGDYEQYF. The CDR3 DNA sequence: TGTGCCATCAGCGGGGGGACAGGAGACTACGAGCAGTACTTC.

The chain couples TRBV11-2 to TRBJ2-5; D gene unclear. V gave up 1 base and J gave up 1 base, with 13 bases separating them. The length of the CDR3 is 16 residues. Per germline, CDR1 SGHAT and CDR2 FQNNGV. Written as DNA, the CDR3 is TGTGCCAGCAGCTTAGTCTCGAGTCGGGTCCAAGAGACCCAGTACTTC. It encodes CASSLVSSRVQETQYF.

This chain joins TRBV12-5 and TRBJ2-7; D is ambiguous. The germline V and J ends were trimmed by 1 base and 2 bases, with 15 bases remaining between them. This CDR3 comprises 16 residues. Germline V gives CDR1 LGHNT, CDR2 FRNRAP. CDR3: CASGLARKQTPYEQYF. The CDR3 nucleotides are TGTGCTAGTGGTTTGGCACGCAAACAGACCCCCTACGAGCAGTACTTC.